One and the same sample provided the 7 T cell receptor beta chains below, sequenced in a study of regulatory T cells in long-lasting Graves disease (dated by TCRdb to the early 2020s). The intended sense of this specimen's time point label: newly diagnosed GD, antithyroid drugs for less than 3 months. For both TCR sequencing and RNA sequencing, RNA was extracted from PBMCs in TRIzol. Library method: multiplex PCR. Sequencing was performed on an Illumina HiSeq 4000. iRepertoire HTBI primers and Arm-PCR amplification of CDR3 regions were used to construct TCR beta libraries. TCRdb passed the public sequencing reads through fastp at Q25 and MiXCR, retaining productive beta sequences. Under each unique CDR3 protein, matching rows form one entry showing the most common genes and DNA. This sample comprises about 560,000 distinct CDR3 sequences, about 16% of them detected only once. Approximately 12% of the sample lies in the top ten.

These data also featured in a second study, about T cells in Graves' hyperthyroidism and ophthalmopathy.

The source material was peripheral blood mononuclear cells (PBMCs), sampled at new diagnosis, from a patient treated with antithyroid drugs. The receptors were sampled from a man aged 18 to 29 with Graves disease. Donor details come from another sample of the same person, matched by shared clones.

The chain has TRBV20-1 and TRBJ2-3; 12 bases are shared with TRBD2. The CDR3 loop spans 15 amino acids. Germline trimming cut 4 bases from V and 2 bases from J; bases unmatched to any gene: 4. Per the germline V gene, CDR1 is DFQATT and CDR2 is SNEGSKA (reference sequence). The CDR3 protein is CSATLAGGSTDTQYF. DNA of the CDR3: TGCAGTGCTACGCTAGCGGGAGGGTCCACAGATACGCAGTATTTT.

This clonotype was observed at least ten times. The V call is TRBV6-1, the J call TRBJ1-5; D not resolved. V was cut by 3 bases and J by 4 bases, with 13 bases left in between. Per the germline V gene, CDR1 is MNHNS and CDR2 is SASEGT. The CDR3 runs to 15 residues. CDR3 sequence (DNA): TGTGCCAGCAGTGATTCCGGGTGGCCGAATCAGCCCCAGCATTTT. This translates into CASSDSGWPNQPQHF.

This clonotype was seen more than once but under ten times. This likely traces to a read error, being one base from a far larger clone. The rearrangement joins TRBV5-1 to TRBJ2-6, with 9 bases lining up with TRBD1. Germline loops: CDR1 SGHRS, CDR2 YFSETQ. This CDR3 spans 16 amino acids. The chain's CDR3 is CASSLRGTGSYNEQLF. The CDR3 region has the DNA TGCGCCAGCAGCTTGAGGGGGACAGGGTCCTACAATGAGCAGCTCTTC.

The chain carries TRBV3-1 and TRBJ1-3, with D unclear. CDR1 and CDR2 from the germline V gene are LGHDT and YNNKEL (reference sequence). V gave up 0 bases and J gave up 2 bases, with 5 bases separating them. The CDR3 has 14 residues. In nucleotides, the CDR3 is TGTGCCAGCAGCCAAGAAGCAGCTGGAAACACCATATATTTT. Amino acid sequence: CASSQEAAGNTIYF.

The table lists this clonotype with many counts. The chain recombines TRBV6-1 with TRBJ2-7, with 7 positions matching TRBD1. The CDR3 is made up of 14 amino acids. Germline CDR1 is MNHNS and CDR2 is SASEGT. V lost 5 bases, J lost 3 bases, and 7 bases stayed unmatched. DNA for the CDR3: TGTGCCAGCAGTAACCGGGACAGCTACTACGAGCAGTACTTC. Its protein is CASSNRDSYYEQYF.

For this clonotype: The limits of the CDR3 on the DNA are not certain, so only TCRdb's listed CDR3 is given. V and J are TRBV9 and TRBJ2-1. Looked up from germline, CDR1 is SGDLS and CDR2 is YYNGEE. The CDR3 spans 16 amino acids, including both terminal residues. The chain's CDR3 is CASSIYLCSAVKTQYF.

In the case of this clonotype: A much bigger clone sits one base away, suggesting this may be a read error. The CDR3 loop reads CASSNDRGSYGCTF. The CDR3 DNA sequence: TGCGCCAGCAGCAATGACAGGGGATCCTATGGCTGCACCTTC. V gene TRBV5-1 combines with J gene TRBJ1-2; the match to TRBD1 covers 8 bases. The CDR3 has 14 residues. CDR1 SGHRS and CDR2 YFSETQ come from the germline V gene.